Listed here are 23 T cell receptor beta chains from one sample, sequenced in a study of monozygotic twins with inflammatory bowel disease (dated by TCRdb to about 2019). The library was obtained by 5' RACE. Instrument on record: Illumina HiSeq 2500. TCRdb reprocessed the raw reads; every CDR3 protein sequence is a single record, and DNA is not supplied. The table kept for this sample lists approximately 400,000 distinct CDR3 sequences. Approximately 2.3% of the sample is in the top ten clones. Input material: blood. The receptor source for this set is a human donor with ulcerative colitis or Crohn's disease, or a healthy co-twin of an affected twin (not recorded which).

The CDR3 sequence is CASSQDTGTYYEQYF. The chain employs TRBV4-1 and TRBJ2-7. Germline CDR1 is MGHRA and CDR2 is YSYEKL. The CDR3 totals 15 residues.

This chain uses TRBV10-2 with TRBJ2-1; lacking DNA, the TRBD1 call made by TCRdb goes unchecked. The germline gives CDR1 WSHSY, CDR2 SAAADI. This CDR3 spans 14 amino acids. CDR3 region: CASSEPGMNNEQFF.

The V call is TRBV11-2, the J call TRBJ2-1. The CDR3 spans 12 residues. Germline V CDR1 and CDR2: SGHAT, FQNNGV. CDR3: CASSLQLGEQFF.

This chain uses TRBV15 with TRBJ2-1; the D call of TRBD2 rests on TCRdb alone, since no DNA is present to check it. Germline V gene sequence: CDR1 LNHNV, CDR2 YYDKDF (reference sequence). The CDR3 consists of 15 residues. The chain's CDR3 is CATSRRQRGDNEQFF.

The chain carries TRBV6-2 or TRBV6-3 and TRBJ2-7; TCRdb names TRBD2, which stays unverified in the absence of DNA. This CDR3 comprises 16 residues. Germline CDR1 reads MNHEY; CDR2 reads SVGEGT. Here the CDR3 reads CASSRYLAGEDNEQYF.

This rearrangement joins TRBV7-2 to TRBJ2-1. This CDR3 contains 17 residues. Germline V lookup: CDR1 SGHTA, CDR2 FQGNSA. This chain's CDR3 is CASSLVGGWSSYNEQFF.

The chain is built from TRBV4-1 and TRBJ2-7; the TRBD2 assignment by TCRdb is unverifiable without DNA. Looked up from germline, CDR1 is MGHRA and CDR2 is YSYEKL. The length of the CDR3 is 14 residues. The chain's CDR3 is CASSQGGLASEQYF.

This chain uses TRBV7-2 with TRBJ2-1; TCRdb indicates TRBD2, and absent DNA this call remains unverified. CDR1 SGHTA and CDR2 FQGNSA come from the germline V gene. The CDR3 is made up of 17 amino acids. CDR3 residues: CASSPVGVADLSGEQFF.

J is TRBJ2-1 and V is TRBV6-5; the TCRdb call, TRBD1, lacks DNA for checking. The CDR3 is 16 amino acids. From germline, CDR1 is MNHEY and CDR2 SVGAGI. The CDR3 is CASSSSRDRVYNEQFF.

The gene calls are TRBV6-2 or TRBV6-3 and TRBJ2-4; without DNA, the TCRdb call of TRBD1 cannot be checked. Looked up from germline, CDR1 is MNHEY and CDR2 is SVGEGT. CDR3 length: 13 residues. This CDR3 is CASSGTGVNIQYF.

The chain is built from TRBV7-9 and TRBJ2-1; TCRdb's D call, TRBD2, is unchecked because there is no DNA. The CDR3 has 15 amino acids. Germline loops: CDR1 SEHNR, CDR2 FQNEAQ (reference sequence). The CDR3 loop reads CASSFGTYSYNEQFF.

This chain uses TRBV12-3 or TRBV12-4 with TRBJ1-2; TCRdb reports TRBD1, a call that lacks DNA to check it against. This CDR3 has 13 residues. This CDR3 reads CASSFDSRSGYTF.

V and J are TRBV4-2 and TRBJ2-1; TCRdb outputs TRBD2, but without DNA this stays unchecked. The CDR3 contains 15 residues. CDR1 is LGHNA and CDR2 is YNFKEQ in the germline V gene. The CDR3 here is CASSLAGTSSNEQFF.

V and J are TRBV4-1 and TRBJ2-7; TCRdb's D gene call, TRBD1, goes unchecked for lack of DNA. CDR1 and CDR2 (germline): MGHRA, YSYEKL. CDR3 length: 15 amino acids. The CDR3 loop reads CASSQGGTGVFEQYF.

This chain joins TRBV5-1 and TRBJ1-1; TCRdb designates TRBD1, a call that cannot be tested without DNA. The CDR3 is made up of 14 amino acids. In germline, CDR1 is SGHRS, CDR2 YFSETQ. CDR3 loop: CASSFSGGDTEAFF.

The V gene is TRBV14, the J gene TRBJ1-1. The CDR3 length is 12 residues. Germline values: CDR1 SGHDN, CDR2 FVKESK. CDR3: CASSQVFGEAFF.

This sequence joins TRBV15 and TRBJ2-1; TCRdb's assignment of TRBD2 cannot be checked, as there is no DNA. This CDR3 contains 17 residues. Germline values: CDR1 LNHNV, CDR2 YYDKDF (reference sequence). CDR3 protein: CATSRDLTSGSKGEQFF.

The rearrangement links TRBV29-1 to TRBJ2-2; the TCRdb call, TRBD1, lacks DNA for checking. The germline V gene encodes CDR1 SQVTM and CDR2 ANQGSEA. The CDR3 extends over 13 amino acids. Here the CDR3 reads CSVKLPLSGELFF.

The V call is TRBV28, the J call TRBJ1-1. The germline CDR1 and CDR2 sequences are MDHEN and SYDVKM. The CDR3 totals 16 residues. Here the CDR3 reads CASSSPSAASVFEAFF. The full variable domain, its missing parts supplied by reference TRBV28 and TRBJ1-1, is DVKVTQSSRYLVKRTGEKVFLECVQDMDHENMFWYRQDPGLGLRLIYFSYDVKMKEKGDIPEGYSVSREKKERFSLILESASTNQTSMYLCASSSPSAASVFEAFFGQGTRLTVV.

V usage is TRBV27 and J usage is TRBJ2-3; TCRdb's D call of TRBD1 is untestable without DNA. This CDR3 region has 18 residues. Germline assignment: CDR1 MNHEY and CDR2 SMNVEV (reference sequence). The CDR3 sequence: CASKRGEGATRVVYTQYF.

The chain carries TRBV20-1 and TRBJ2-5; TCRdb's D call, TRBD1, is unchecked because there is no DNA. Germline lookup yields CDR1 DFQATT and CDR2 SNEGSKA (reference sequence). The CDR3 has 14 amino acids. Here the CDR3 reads CSAIRDRVVETQYF.

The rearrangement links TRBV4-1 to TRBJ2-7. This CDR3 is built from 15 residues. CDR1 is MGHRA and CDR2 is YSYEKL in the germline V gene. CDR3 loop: CASSQDPGRSYEQYF.

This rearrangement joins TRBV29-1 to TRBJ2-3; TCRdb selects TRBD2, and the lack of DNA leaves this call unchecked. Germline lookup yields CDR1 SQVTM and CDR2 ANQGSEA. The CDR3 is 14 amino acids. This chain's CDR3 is CSVDAGPSTDTQYF.